This TCR beta chain is drawn from a study of OX40 agonist ivuxolimab in advanced cancers. The overall study: Treatment received earlier with anti-PD-1, anti-PD-L1 or anti-CTLA-4 agents was allowed, and less than 45% had some.

The CDR3 is made up of 16 amino acids. V dropped 5 bases and J dropped 6; count of bases not matched to a gene: 11. Germline loops: CDR1 LNHDA, CDR2 SQIVND (reference sequence). Study-wide results and caveats: Partial responders at 0.1-3.0 mg/kg showed near-lowest clonal expansion. Among the nonresponders, some also had low normalized T-cell clonal expansion.

Sequenced by immunoSEQ multiplex PCR; TCRdb stores in-frame clones only, minus some. The table lists about 84,000 clones, approximately 80% of them singletons, with about 2.5% in the top ten. Worth noting for this clone: Antigen specificity is unknown.

Individuals having autoimmune disease history or systemic immunosuppression were not enrolled. This chain joins TRBV19 and TRBJ2-2, with 8 bases matching TRBD1. The input for sequencing was CD4+ or CD8+ T cells sorted from blood, taken in a trial of the OX40 agonist ivuxolimab. This TCR derives from an adult with an advanced solid tumor such as melanoma, head and neck, liver or kidney cancer. CDR3 sequence reads: CASSLLRTGWSGELFF. The CDR3 DNA is TGTGCCAGTAGTCTGCTGCGGACAGGGTGGTCCGGGGAGCTGTTTTTT.